The sequence of this T cell receptor (beta chain) was determined in a study of graft-versus-host responses after intestinal transplantation. Whole-study context: As for transplant type, recipients had multivisceral, liver-intestinal, or isolated intestinal grafts.

In regard to this clone: The antigen is unknown.

TCRdb's table, derived via immunoSEQ multiplex PCR, lists solely in-frame clones and lacks some. Of about 100,000 clones listed, roughly 87% were seen once; the top ten hold about 0.95%. The TCR comes from a human donor who was the organ donor for an intestinal transplant. Sequencing used unstimulated CD4+ T cells sorted from spleen or lymph node cells, obtained before transplant.

The CDR3 DNA is TGTGCCAGCAGCCTCACGGGGGGGTCAGGTGAAAAACTGTTTTTT. Protein product: CASSLTGGSGEKLFF. V gene TRBV6-6 combines with J gene TRBJ1-4, with D maybe TRBD1 (5 bases). CDR1 and CDR2 from the germline V gene are MNHNY and SVGAGI (reference sequence). The CDR3 is made up of 15 amino acids. The germline V and J ends were trimmed by 6 bases and 7 bases, with 18 bases remaining between them.